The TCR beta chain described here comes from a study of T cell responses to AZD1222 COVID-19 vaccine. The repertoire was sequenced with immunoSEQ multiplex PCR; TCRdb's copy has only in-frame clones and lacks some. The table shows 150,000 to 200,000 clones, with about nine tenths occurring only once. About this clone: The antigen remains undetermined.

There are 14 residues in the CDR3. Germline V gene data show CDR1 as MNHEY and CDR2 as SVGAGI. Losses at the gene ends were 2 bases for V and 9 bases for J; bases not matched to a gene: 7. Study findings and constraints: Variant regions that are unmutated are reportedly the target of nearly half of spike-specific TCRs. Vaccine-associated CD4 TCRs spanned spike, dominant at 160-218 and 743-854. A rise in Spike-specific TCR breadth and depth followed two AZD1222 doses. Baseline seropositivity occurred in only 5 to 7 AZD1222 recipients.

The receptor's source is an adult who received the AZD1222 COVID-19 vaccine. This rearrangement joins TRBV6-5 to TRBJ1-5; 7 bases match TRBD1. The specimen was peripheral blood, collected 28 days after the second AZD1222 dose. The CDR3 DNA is TGTGCCAGCAGTTACGGTCAGGGGGATCGGCCCCAGCATTTT. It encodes CASSYGQGDRPQHF.